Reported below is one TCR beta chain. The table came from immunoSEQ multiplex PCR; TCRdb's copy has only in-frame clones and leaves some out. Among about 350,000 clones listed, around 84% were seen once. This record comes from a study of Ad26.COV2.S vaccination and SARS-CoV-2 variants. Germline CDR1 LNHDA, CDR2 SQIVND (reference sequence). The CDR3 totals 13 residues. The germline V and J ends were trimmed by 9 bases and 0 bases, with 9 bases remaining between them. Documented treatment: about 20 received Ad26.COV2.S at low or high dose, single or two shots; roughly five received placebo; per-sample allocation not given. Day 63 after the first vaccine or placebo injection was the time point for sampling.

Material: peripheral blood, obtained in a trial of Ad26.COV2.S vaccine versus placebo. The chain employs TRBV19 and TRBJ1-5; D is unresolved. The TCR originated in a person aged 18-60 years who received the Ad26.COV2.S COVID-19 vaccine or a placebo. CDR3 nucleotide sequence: TGTGCCAGCCAGATTTATAGCAATCAGCCCCAGCATTTT. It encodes CASQIYSNQPQHF.